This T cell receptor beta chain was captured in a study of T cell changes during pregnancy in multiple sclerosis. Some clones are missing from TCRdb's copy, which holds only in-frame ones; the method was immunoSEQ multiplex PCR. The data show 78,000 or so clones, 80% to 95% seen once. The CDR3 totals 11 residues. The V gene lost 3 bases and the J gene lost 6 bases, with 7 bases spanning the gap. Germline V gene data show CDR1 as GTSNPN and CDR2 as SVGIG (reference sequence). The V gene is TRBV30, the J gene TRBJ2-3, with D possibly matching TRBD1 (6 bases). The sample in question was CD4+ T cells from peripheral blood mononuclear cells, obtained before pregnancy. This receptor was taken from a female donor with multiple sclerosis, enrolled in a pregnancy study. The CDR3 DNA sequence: TGTGCCTGGAGGGGGGCTGATACGCAGTATTTT. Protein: CAWRGADTQYF.